One and the same sample provided the 15 T cell receptor beta chains below, sequenced in a study of shared clonotypes between healthy human individuals. The method was immunoSEQ multiplex PCR; TCRdb's version includes in-frame clones alone and lacks a portion of them. Here the sample spans 550,000 to 700,000 clones, 60% to 75% being singletons. The specimen was memory CD4+ T cells sorted from blood. Subset reported: CD45RA-negative fraction. The receptors derive from a woman aged 30 to 39 in good health.

The chain employs TRBV19 and TRBJ1-2; possibly TRBD1 for D (5 bases). Germline CDR1 and CDR2: LNHDA and SQIVND (reference sequence). Trimming took off 3 bases at V and 7 bases at J, with 12 bases between the two ends. This CDR3 has 13 amino acids. The CDR3 DNA sequence: TGTGCCAGTAGTATTTGGGGCGCCTCTGGCTACACCTTC. The encoded protein is CASSIWGASGYTF.

The chain combines TRBV11-2 with TRBJ1-5; a possible D gene is TRBD1 (5 bases). Germline V gene data show CDR1 as SGHAT and CDR2 as FQNNGV. This CDR3 has 15 residues. V was pared by 5 bases and J by 7 bases, with 18 bases between. This CDR3 reads CASSKDSLSDQPQHF. The CDR3 bases are TGTGCCAGCAGCAAAGACAGTCTTTCGGACCAGCCCCAGCATTTT. Full variable domain (rest looked up from reference TRBV11-2 and TRBJ1-5): EAGVAQSPRYKIIEKRQSVAFWCNPISGHATLYWYQQILGQGPKLLIQFQNNGVVDDSQLPKDRFSAERLKGVDSTLKIQPAKLEDSAVYLCASSKDSLSDQPQHFGDGTRLSIL.

The CDR3: CARTDRRYEQYF. In DNA form, the CDR3 reads TGTGCCAGAACGGACAGACGCTACGAGCAGTACTTC. V usage is TRBV7-9 and J usage is TRBJ2-7, with D maybe TRBD1 (6 bases). Germline CDR1 reads SEHNR; CDR2 reads FQNEAQ (reference sequence). Trimming took 9 bases from V and 3 from J, leaving 12 bases between them. The length of the CDR3 is 12 residues.

As regards this clone: Within the sample, other DNA sequences also encode this same CDR3. The V and J genes are TRBV2 and TRBJ1-5; D not resolved. V shed 8 bases and J shed 2 bases, with 10 bases lying between them. Germline CDR1 SNHLY, CDR2 FYNNEI. The CDR3 sequence is 13 residues long. In nucleotides, the CDR3 is TGTGCCAGCTCTGGGCGGGGCAATCAGCCCCAGCATTTT. Its protein is CASSGRGNQPQHF. Filled out from reference TRBV2 and TRBJ1-5, the complete variable domain reads EPEVTQTPSHQVTQMGQEVILRCVPISNHLYFYWYRQILGQKVEFLVSFYNNEISEKSEIFDDQFSVERPDGSNFTLKIRSTKLEDSAMYFCASSGRGNQPQHFGDGTRLSIL.

The chain joins TRBV5-4 to TRBJ2-7; TRBD1 matches 8 bases. Germline loops: CDR1 SGHNT, CDR2 YYREEE (reference sequence). V was clipped by 4 bases and J by 4 bases; unmatched bases: 4. This CDR3 contains 13 residues. The DNA for the CDR3 is TGTGCCAGCAGCCCGGACAGGGTTTACGAGCAGTACTTC. Translated: CASSPDRVYEQYF.

This chain uses TRBV19 with TRBJ2-6; D call uncertain. V was trimmed by 4 bases and J by 0 bases, leaving 10 bases between them. This CDR3 is built from 16 residues. Looked up from germline, CDR1 is LNHDA and CDR2 is SQIVND (reference sequence). DNA of the CDR3: TGTGCCAGTAGTAGGGTCTCGTACTCTGGGGCCAACGTCCTGACTTTC. Translated: CASSRVSYSGANVLTF.

The chain carries TRBV5-4 and TRBJ2-5; 12 nucleotides line up with TRBD2. The length of the CDR3 is 18 residues. The germline gives CDR1 SGHNT, CDR2 YYREEE (reference sequence). J gave up 5 bases and V 4 bases, and 15 bases lay outside the gene matches. CDR3 nucleotides: TGTGCCAGCAGCCGTACCCTAGCGGGAGGGCCTGTGGGGGAGACCCAGTACTTC. As protein: CASSRTLAGGPVGETQYF.

This clone was observed a few times. CDR3 nucleotide sequence: TGCAGTGCTTTACGGGACAGACGGTACTTC. This encodes CSALRDRRYF. The chain recombines TRBV20-1 with TRBJ2-4, with 7 bases identical to TRBD1. Germline trimming cut 5 bases from V and 15 bases from J; bases unmatched to any gene: 7. Germline V lookup: CDR1 DFQATT, CDR2 SNEGSKA (reference sequence). CDR3 length: 10 amino acids.

As DNA, the CDR3 is TGTGCCAGCAGTGAAAGGAGGGGAGGTGAAAAACTGTTTTTT. Translation gives CASSERRGGEKLFF. The rearrangement uses TRBV6-1 and TRBJ1-4; TRBD1 might be the D (5 bases). Per germline, CDR1 MNHNS and CDR2 SASEGT. The CDR3 sequence is 14 residues long. V lost 2 bases and J lost 7, with 11 bases in between.

V usage is TRBV25-1 and J usage is TRBJ1-1; no clear D gene. CDR3 size: 13 residues. The V end was cut by 3 bases, the J end by 7 bases, with 12 bases between. The germline V gene encodes CDR1 MGHDK and CDR2 SYGVNS. CDR3 in DNA: TGTGCCAGCAGTGACATAGGGCGGGGTGAAGCTTTCTTT. Its protein is CASSDIGRGEAFF.

This clone was counted only a few times. A read error may produce the germline difference seen at one junction end. V is TRBV6-6 and J is TRBJ2-7; unclear D gene. The CDR3 loop spans 14 amino acids. The germline V gene encodes CDR1 MNHNY and CDR2 SVGAGI (reference sequence). As DNA, the CDR3 is TGTGCCAGCAGTTACGGGCTGACCTCCTCCGAGCAGTACTTC. Protein: CASSYGLTSSEQYF.

The chain employs TRBV7-8 and TRBJ2-3; 8 nucleotides agree with TRBD2. After removal of 5 bases from V and 1 base from J, the junction contained 8 bases not matched to a gene. The CDR3 extends over 16 amino acids. CDR1 is SGHVS and CDR2 is FQNEAQ in the germline V gene. CDR3 sequence (DNA): TGTGCCAGCAGCCCCGGGAGGGCCCTCGGCACAGATACGCAGTATTTT. Protein sequence: CASSPGRALGTDTQYF.

This clone was seen a few times. The rearrangement links TRBV28 to TRBJ2-2; D is undetermined. The CDR3 sequence is 16 residues long. With 6 bases removed from V and 0 bases from J, the gap between germline ends came to 14 bases. Germline CDR1 and CDR2: MDHEN and SYDVKM. CDR3 coding DNA: TGTGCCAGCAGCCTAGGGTACAGTGCGAACACCGGGGAGCTGTTTTTT. Amino acid sequence: CASSLGYSANTGELFF.

The rearrangement joins TRBV27 to TRBJ2-1; a weak D match, TRBD2 (6 bases). This CDR3 is built from 13 residues. Between the trimmed V and J ends, which lost 2 bases and 7 bases, there was a span of 9 bases. Germline CDR1 and CDR2: MNHEY and SMNVEV (reference sequence). The CDR3 sequence: CASSLQRGNEQFF. The CDR3, as DNA: TGTGCCAGCAGTTTACAACGGGGGAATGAGCAGTTCTTC.

This clone was detected a few times. V usage is TRBV29-1 and J usage is TRBJ2-2; D tentatively reads TRBD1 or TRBD2 (5 bases each). Trimming took off 6 bases at V and 4 bases at J, with 9 bases between the two ends. The CDR3 runs to 12 residues. Germline V CDR1 and CDR2: SQVTM, ANQGSEA. Here the CDR3 reads CSVGDGTGELFF. Written as DNA, the CDR3 is TGCAGCGTAGGGGACGGCACCGGGGAGCTGTTTTTT.